The 30 T cell receptor beta chains listed next were all sequenced from one sample in a study of shared clonotypes between healthy human individuals. The table came from immunoSEQ multiplex PCR; TCRdb's copy has only in-frame clones and leaves some out. The repertoire holds 2 million to 3 million clones, with 93% as singletons. Specimen: naive CD4+ T cells from PBMCs. Subset here: CD45RA+ positively selected. These receptors all come from a man aged 18 to 30 in good health. Some clones in this sample may be carry-over from other donors' samples.

V usage is TRBV28 and J usage is TRBJ2-7, with D perhaps TRBD1 or TRBD2 (5 bases each). The CDR3 is 13 amino acids. Germline CDR1 reads MDHEN; CDR2 reads SYDVKM. V was shortened by 3 bases and J by 6 bases, with 12 bases between the two germline ends. The CDR3 loop is CASSFNRGTEQYF. The CDR3 DNA reads as TGTGCCAGCAGTTTTAACCGGGGCACCGAGCAGTACTTC. The full variable domain, completed using reference TRBV28 and TRBJ2-7, is DVKVTQSSRYLVKRTGEKVFLECVQDMDHENMFWYRQDPGLGLRLIYFSYDVKMKEKGDIPEGYSVSREKKERFSLILESASTNQTSMYLCASSFNRGTEQYFGPGTRLTVT.

The chain joins TRBV7-9 to TRBJ2-3; D might be TRBD2 (6 bases). V shed 5 bases and J shed 2 bases, with 23 bases lying between them. CDR1 is SEHNR, CDR2 FQNEAQ, per germline (reference sequence). This CDR3 is 18 amino acids long. The DNA for the CDR3 is TGTGCCAGCAGCGCAAAACCACTAGCCGATACTTCCACAGATACGCAGTATTTT. It codes for CASSAKPLADTSTDTQYF.

This clone was recorded once. V usage is TRBV28 and J usage is TRBJ2-7; D gene uncertain. The CDR3 sequence is 17 residues long. V lost 3 bases, J lost 0 bases, and 18 bases lay in between. The V gene's germline CDR1 is MDHEN and CDR2 SYDVKM. The CDR3 DNA follows: TGTGCCAGCAGTTTGTTGTTGCGGAGATACAGCTCCTACGAGCAGTACTTC. Translated: CASSLLLRRYSSYEQYF.

The CDR3 sequence: CTSSHLLRHERSVYEQYF. The CDR3 region has the DNA TGCACCAGCAGCCACCTTCTTCGGCATGAGCGGTCAGTCTACGAGCAGTACTTC. The genes are TRBV1 and TRBJ2-7; the table's D call, TRBD2, has no DNA check behind it. TRBV1 is described as a pseudogene. This CDR3 contains 18 residues.

V and J are TRBV7-3 and TRBJ2-2; 10 nucleotides agree with TRBD2. Trimming cost V 3 bases and J 2 bases; bases outside gene matches: 3. CDR3 length: 16 amino acids. CDR1 SGHTA and CDR2 FQGTGA come from the germline V gene. CDR3 region: CASSFPSGSNTGELFF. For the CDR3, the DNA is TGTGCCAGCAGCTTTCCTAGCGGGAGTAACACCGGGGAGCTGTTTTTT. The variable domain in full, completed from reference TRBV7-3 and TRBJ2-2, reads GAGVSQTPSNKVTEKGKYVELRCDPISGHTALYWYRQSLGQGPEFLIYFQGTGAADDSGLPNDRFFAVRPEGSVSTLKIQRTERGDSAVYLCASSFPSGSNTGELFFGEGSRLTVL.

To note about this clone: This sample includes further DNA sequences coding for the same CDR3. This chain joins TRBV28 and TRBJ2-7; 10 nucleotides line up with TRBD1. The junction had 4 bases not matched to a gene; V was cut back by 3 bases and J by 2 bases. There are 15 residues in the CDR3. The germline CDR1 and CDR2 sequences are MDHEN and SYDVKM. The CDR3 sequence is CASSFPGTGAYEQYF. The CDR3 DNA is TGTGCCAGCAGTTTCCCCGGGACAGGGGCCTACGAGCAGTACTTC.

The chain combines TRBV7-3 with TRBJ2-1; TRBD2 matches at 9 bases. This CDR3 has 16 residues. The germline gives CDR1 SGHTA, CDR2 FQGTGA. Unmatched junction bases numbered 12, after V lost 4 bases and J lost 8 bases. CDR3 DNA sequence: TGTGCCAGCAGCTACACCACAGCGGGAGGTGCGGATGAGCAGTTCTTC. Its protein product is CASSYTTAGGADEQFF.

The rearrangement links TRBV28 to TRBJ2-7; 13 positions agree with TRBD2. CDR1 and CDR2 (germline): MDHEN, SYDVKM. V lost 5 bases and J lost 2; bases outside the gene matches: 6. CDR3 length: 16 residues. In nucleotides, the CDR3 is TGTGCCAGCAGTCCCCCAGGACTAGCGGGGGCCTACGAGCAGTACTTC. Amino acid sequence: CASSPPGLAGAYEQYF. The variable domain in full, with the rest retrieved from reference TRBV28 and TRBJ2-7, is DVKVTQSSRYLVKRTGEKVFLECVQDMDHENMFWYRQDPGLGLRLIYFSYDVKMKEKGDIPEGYSVSREKKERFSLILESASTNQTSMYLCASSPPGLAGAYEQYFGPGTRLTVT.

The genes are TRBV27 and TRBJ2-7; 11 nucleotides line up with TRBD1. The CDR3 loop spans 14 amino acids. The germline V gene encodes CDR1 MNHEY and CDR2 SMNVEV (reference sequence). V was clipped by 2 bases and J by 7 bases; unmatched bases: 4. In DNA, the CDR3 is TGTGCCAGCAGTTTAGGACAGGGGGCGAGTGAGCAGTACTTC. Translating it yields CASSLGQGASEQYF.

The rearrangement links TRBV28 to TRBJ2-7; possibly TRBD2 for D (5 bases). V lost 7 bases and J 2 bases, leaving 12 bases between the germline ends. This CDR3 region has 13 residues. Germline CDR1 and CDR2: MDHEN and SYDVKM. The CDR3 spells CASTIAYPYEQYF. In DNA form, the CDR3 reads TGTGCCAGCACCATAGCGTACCCCTACGAGCAGTACTTC. The variable domain in full, completed from reference TRBV28 and TRBJ2-7, reads DVKVTQSSRYLVKRTGEKVFLECVQDMDHENMFWYRQDPGLGLRLIYFSYDVKMKEKGDIPEGYSVSREKKERFSLILESASTNQTSMYLCASTIAYPYEQYFGPGTRLTVT.

The chain has TRBV4-1 and TRBJ2-7; D may correspond to TRBD1 or TRBD2 (5 bases each). The germline V gene encodes CDR1 MGHRA and CDR2 YSYEKL. V gave up 4 bases and J gave up 2 bases, with 12 bases separating them. The CDR3 extends over 14 amino acids. CDR3 sequence: CASSPRQGPYEQYF. DNA for the CDR3: TGCGCCAGCAGCCCGCGGCAGGGACCCTACGAGCAGTACTTC.

The V and J genes are TRBV28 and TRBJ2-7, with 8 bases that match TRBD2. Germline loops: CDR1 MDHEN, CDR2 SYDVKM. J was trimmed by 3 bases and V by 6 bases; bases with no gene match: 13. The CDR3 covers 16 residues. CDR3 nucleotides: TGTGCCAGCAGGACCCCCGGGAGCGGGAGTGGCTACGAGCAGTACTTC. Translating it yields CASRTPGSGSGYEQYF.

The chain is built from TRBV28 and TRBJ1-4; 9 bases are a match to TRBD1. Germline CDR1 reads MDHEN; CDR2 reads SYDVKM. V lost 2 bases and J lost 5; bases outside the gene matches: 3. The CDR3 loop spans 15 amino acids. In nucleotides, the CDR3 is TGTGCCAGCAGTTTAGTGACAGGGGGGAATGAAAAACTGTTTTTT. Its translation: CASSLVTGGNEKLFF.

The chain has TRBV2 and TRBJ2-7; TRBD2 agrees at 10 bases. Per germline, CDR1 SNHLY and CDR2 FYNNEI. V lost 4 bases to trimming and J lost 3 bases; unmatched junction nucleotides: 12. This CDR3 is 17 amino acids long. In DNA form, the CDR3 reads TGTGCCAGCAGTGTTCTAGCGGGAGCTCAACATGACTACGAGCAGTACTTC. It specifies CASSVLAGAQHDYEQYF.

The gene calls are TRBV9 and TRBJ1-3; D gene ambiguous. Germline CDR1 SGDLS, CDR2 YYNGEE. The length of the CDR3 is 16 residues. V was clipped by 0 bases and J by 0 bases, with 10 bases between them. Here the CDR3 DNA reads TGTGCCAGCAGCGTAGGTTATCTGGGCTCTGGAAACACCATATATTTT. Its protein is CASSVGYLGSGNTIYF.

The V and J genes are TRBV5-1 and TRBJ1-1; 7 nucleotides match TRBD1. V shed 3 bases, J shed 6 bases, and the junction held 8 bases outside the gene matches. This CDR3 has 14 residues. Germline assignment: CDR1 SGHRS and CDR2 YFSETQ. The CDR3 region is CASSSLGQAAEAFF. CDR3 coding DNA: TGCGCCAGCAGCTCACTTGGACAGGCCGCTGAAGCTTTCTTT.

The chain uses TRBV10-3 and TRBJ2-5; weak D call: TRBD2 (5 bases). V dropped 0 bases and J dropped 5 bases, with 7 bases sitting between them. Germline CDR1 and CDR2: ENHRY and SYGVKD. The CDR3 has 13 amino acids. The CDR3 loop reads CAISESGAETQYF. In DNA, the CDR3 is TGTGCCATCAGTGAGTCGGGAGCGGAGACCCAGTACTTC.

The V and J genes are TRBV27 and TRBJ2-2; 7 bases align to TRBD1. Germline lookup yields CDR1 MNHEY and CDR2 SMNVEV (reference sequence). The CDR3 covers 17 residues. J was trimmed by 2 bases and V by 3 bases; bases with no gene match: 9. The CDR3 region has the DNA TGTGCCAGCAGTTTCAGGTTAACAGGGGTAAACACCGGGGAGCTGTTTTTT. This encodes CASSFRLTGVNTGELFF.

The CDR3 sequence: CAISAYDREETQYF. Here the CDR3 DNA reads TGTGCCATCAGTGCGTACGACAGGGAAGAGACCCAGTACTTC. V and J are TRBV10-3 and TRBJ2-5; 7 nucleotides agree with TRBD1. The V segment lost 4 bases and the J segment 3 bases; nucleotides outside the gene matches: 5. The CDR3 totals 14 residues. In germline, CDR1 is ENHRY, CDR2 SYGVKD.

J is TRBJ2-3 and V is TRBV5-1, with 10 bases lining up with TRBD2. Germline loops: CDR1 SGHRS, CDR2 YFSETQ. The V gene end was trimmed by 0 bases and the J gene end by 8 bases; junction bases not matched to a gene: 6. The length of the CDR3 is 15 residues. The CDR3: CASSLVLAGEITQYF. CDR3 nucleotide sequence: TGCGCCAGCAGCTTGGTGCTAGCGGGAGAGATTACGCAGTATTTT.

The chain employs TRBV5-4 and TRBJ1-6; 7 bases map to TRBD1. With V trimmed by 5 bases and J by 8 bases, 4 bases remained unmatched. From germline, CDR1 is SGHNT and CDR2 YYREEE (reference sequence). There are 13 residues in the CDR3. The CDR3 nucleotides are TGTGCCAGCAGATTAACAGGGGATTCACCCCTCCACTTT. Translating gives CASRLTGDSPLHF.

The V and J genes are TRBV25-1 and TRBJ2-7; D is perhaps TRBD1 or TRBD2 (5 bases each). The CDR3 is made up of 14 amino acids. Deletions cut 0 bases from V and 2 bases from J, with 8 bases between. CDR1 and CDR2 (germline): MGHDK, SYGVNS. This chain's CDR3 is CASSEYGATYEQYF. The CDR3 nucleotides are TGTGCCAGCAGTGAATACGGGGCTACCTACGAGCAGTACTTC.

The V and J genes are TRBV11-3 and TRBJ2-1, with TRBD2 as a possible D gene (6 bases). Trimming removed 3 bases from V and 5 bases from J, with 11 bases in between. The CDR3 has 14 residues. Per the germline V gene, CDR1 is SGHNT and CDR2 is YENEEA. CDR3 in DNA: TGTGCCAGCAGCTTGGGGAGGATAGACAATGAGCAGTTCTTC. It specifies CASSLGRIDNEQFF.

The J gene is TRBJ2-1, the V gene TRBV2, with D unresolved. The CDR3 is 15 amino acids. Between the trimmed V and J ends, which lost 2 bases and 6 bases, there was a span of 14 bases. The germline gives CDR1 SNHLY, CDR2 FYNNEI. Here the CDR3 reads CASSELRRPGNEQFF. The CDR3, as DNA: TGTGCCAGCAGTGAACTGCGACGGCCTGGCAATGAGCAGTTCTTC.

The chain recombines TRBV11-3 with TRBJ2-7; TRBD2 might be the D (5 bases). CDR1 SGHNT and CDR2 YENEEA come from the germline V gene. The V and J ends lost 4 bases and 8 bases respectively, with 15 bases between them. The CDR3 has 13 residues. The CDR3 reads CASSWSGGFQQYF. CDR3 in DNA: TGTGCCAGCAGCTGGAGTGGAGGCTTTCAGCAGTACTTC. Using reference TRBV11-3 and TRBJ2-7 for the parts outside the CDR3, the full variable domain is EAGVVQSPRYKIIEKKQPVAFWCNPISGHNTLYWYLQNLGQGPELLIRYENEEAVDDSQLPKDRFSAERLKGVDSTLKIQPAELGDSAVYLCASSWSGGFQQYFGPGTRLTVT.

V usage is TRBV7-9 and J usage is TRBJ2-7, with TRBD1 matching over 7 bases. The germline V gene has CDR1 SEHNR and CDR2 FQNEAQ (reference sequence). After removal of 2 bases from V and 5 bases from J, the junction contained 6 bases not matched to a gene. The CDR3 loop spans 14 amino acids. CDR3 nucleotides: TGTGCCAGCAGCTTATTGGGCAGGGGGAACGAGCAGTACTTC. It codes for CASSLLGRGNEQYF.

The rearrangement links TRBV28 to TRBJ1-5, with D maybe TRBD1 (5 bases). Germline V gene lookup returns CDR1 MDHEN and CDR2 SYDVKM. The CDR3 is 14 residues long. The V end was cut by 10 bases, the J end by 3 bases, with 16 bases between. CDR3 in DNA: TGTGCCACCCGGCAGGGTACCCCCAATCAGCCCCAGCATTTT. It encodes CATRQGTPNQPQHF.

J is TRBJ1-6 and V is TRBV4-1; D is perhaps TRBD1 (5 bases). Germline CDR1 is MGHRA and CDR2 is YSYEKL. This CDR3 comprises 14 residues. Between the trimmed V and J ends, which lost 1 base and 9 bases, there was a span of 10 bases. CDR3 bases: TGCGCCAGCAGCCAAGGGACATATCCTTCACCCCTCCACTTT. Protein sequence: CASSQGTYPSPLHF.

The V gene is TRBV27, the J gene TRBJ2-1; 13 positions match TRBD2. From germline, CDR1 is MNHEY and CDR2 SMNVEV (reference sequence). V shed 5 bases and J 1 base; nucleotides not matched to a gene: 8. The CDR3 extends over 18 amino acids. Here the CDR3 DNA reads TGTGCCAGCAGTATCGGACTAGCGGGAGTTCGTTCCTACAATGAGCAGTTCTTC. Protein sequence: CASSIGLAGVRSYNEQFF.

The genes are TRBV6-6 and TRBJ1-5; 7 bases fit TRBD1. The CDR3 runs 14 residues. CDR1 and CDR2 from the germline V gene are MNHNY and SVGAGI (reference sequence). Trimming at V came to 8 bases and at J to 4 bases, leaving 8 bases not matched to a gene. The CDR3 sequence: CASQRQGENQPQHF. The CDR3, as DNA: TGTGCCAGCCAACGACAGGGAGAGAATCAGCCCCAGCATTTT.